These 30 T cell receptor beta chains share one sample of origin, sequenced in a study of tumor and adjacent non-tumor tissue in lung cancer. The template was RNA from unsorted bulk tissue. The library came from three nested PCR rounds adapted from ARM-PCR protocols. TCRdb processed the multiplex PCR reads anew with MiXCR; each CDR3 protein has one entry. The data show over 110,000 distinct CDR3 sequences, around 67% seen once. The sample was lung tumor tissue. The source is a man between 60 and 75 years old with small cell lung cancer.

In regard to this clonotype: At one end, the junction sequence differs from germline, possibly due to a read error. This rearrangement joins TRBV6-5 to TRBJ1-2; TRBD1 might be the D (5 bases). The CDR3 runs 15 residues. Germline-derived CDR1 and CDR2 are MNHEY and SVGAGI. The CDR3 here is CANSYEGRVGCGYTF. As DNA, the CDR3 is TGTGCCAACAGTTACGAAGGCAGGGTCGGCTGTGGCTACACCTTC.

Concerning this clonotype itself: This likely comes from a read error, as the CDR3 has no conserved phenylalanine or tryptophan at its end. This chain links TRBV7-8 with TRBJ2-5; a weak D match, TRBD2 (6 bases). The CDR3 is 14 residues long. Between the trimmed V and J ends, which lost 6 bases and 5 bases, there was a span of 16 bases. CDR1 SGHVS and CDR2 FQNEAQ come from the germline V gene. CDR3 amino acids: CASSTGPGVETQYS. The CDR3 DNA sequence: TGTGCCAGCAGTACCGGGCCGGGGGTGGAGACCCAGTACTCC.

This clonotype was detected many times. The chain has TRBV7-9 and TRBJ2-1; D is uncertain. Germline CDR1 SEHNR, CDR2 FQNEAQ (reference sequence). CDR3 size: 14 residues. Trimming removed 4 bases at V and 4 bases at J, with 11 bases between. CDR3 nucleotide sequence: TGTGCCAGCAGCTCGGCGATTACGTACAATGAGCAGTTCTTC. Its protein is CASSSAITYNEQFF.

Ten or more counts support this clonotype. The chain links TRBV20-1 to TRBJ2-3; weak D call: TRBD2 (6 bases). Trimming left V 3 bases short and J 4 bases short, with 11 bases between. The germline CDR1 and CDR2 sequences are DFQATT and SNEGSKA (reference sequence). The CDR3 length is 13 residues. DNA of the CDR3: TGCAGTGCTAGGGACTATAGGGCAGATACGCAGTATTTT. Its protein is CSARDYRADTQYF.

The V and J genes are TRBV28 and TRBJ2-1; 10 bases agree with TRBD2. Germline CDR1 MDHEN, CDR2 SYDVKM. This CDR3 is built from 15 residues. The ends lost 3 bases at V and 6 bases at J; junction bases unmatched: 5. CDR3 coding DNA: TGTGCCAGCAGTTTGCTAGCGGGAGCCGTCAATGAGCAGTTCTTC. It yields the protein CASSLLAGAVNEQFF.

Concerning this clonotype itself: A junction end diverges from the germline sequence, so it may reflect a read error. The gene calls are TRBV20-1 and TRBJ1-2, with D perhaps TRBD1 (6 bases). Germline V gene lookup returns CDR1 DFQATT and CDR2 SNEGSKA (reference sequence). The CDR3 is made up of 14 amino acids. CDR3 sequence (DNA): TGCAGTGCTAGTCAATCTACAGGGAACTATGGCCACACCTTC. Translated: CSASQSTGNYGHTF.

The chain is built from TRBV12-5 and TRBJ2-1, with 10 bases lining up with TRBD2. The CDR3 extends over 16 amino acids. V trimming: 0 bases; J trimming: 10 bases; junction bases outside the gene matches: 9. CDR1 and CDR2 (germline): LGHNT, FRNRAP. CDR3 residues: CASGLVSGTSAWEQFF. The DNA of the CDR3 is TGTGCTAGTGGTTTGGTCTCGGGGACTAGCGCATGGGAGCAGTTCTTC.

This clonotype was counted a few times. V and J are TRBV18 and TRBJ1-2; D is ambiguous. Germline assignment: CDR1 KGHSH and CDR2 LQKENI. V was shortened by 4 bases and J by 4 bases, with 16 bases between the two germline ends. CDR3 size: 15 residues. The CDR3: CASSRIADGTYGYTF. CDR3 sequence (DNA): TGTGCCAGCTCACGGATTGCGGACGGAACCTATGGCTACACCTTC.

This clonotype was seen more than once but under ten times. The rearrangement uses TRBV20-1 and TRBJ1-1; a weak D match, TRBD1 (5 bases). CDR1 is DFQATT and CDR2 is SNEGSKA in the germline V gene (reference sequence). V lost 3 bases and J lost 1, with 18 bases in between. The CDR3 has 16 residues. In DNA form, the CDR3 reads TGCAGTGCTAGTAATTGGGTCGGGGGTGCGAACACTGAAGCTTTCTTT. Translation: CSASNWVGGANTEAFF.

This rearrangement joins TRBV11-2 to TRBJ2-1; no firm D call. From germline, CDR1 is SGHAT and CDR2 FQNNGV. The CDR3 sequence is 14 residues long. V lost 9 bases, J lost 5 bases, and 17 bases lay in between. The CDR3 nucleotides read TGTGCCAGTGCCCTGAGCGTGACTGACAATGAGCAGTTCTTC. This gives the protein CASALSVTDNEQFF.

About this clonotype: A much bigger clone sits one base away, suggesting this may be a read error. The rearrangement uses TRBV6-1 and TRBJ1-2, with D unclear. Germline loops: CDR1 MNHNS, CDR2 SASEGT. This CDR3 is 11 amino acids long. The V and J ends lost 5 bases and 8 bases respectively, with 9 bases between them. The CDR3 DNA is TGTGCCAGCAGTAGACAACGGGGCTACACCTTC. It encodes CASSRQRGYTF.

The V and J genes are TRBV2 and TRBJ1-2; a weak D match, TRBD1 (5 bases). CDR1 is SNHLY, CDR2 FYNNEI, per germline. The CDR3 runs to 16 residues. V lost 2 bases to trimming and J lost 4 bases, with 17 bases between them. The DNA for the CDR3 is TGTGCCAGCAGTGAACCACACCTGGTGGGACTCTATGGCTACACCTTC. It yields the protein CASSEPHLVGLYGYTF.

As regards this clonotype: A read error may explain this, as a much larger clone is one base away. The chain uses TRBV6-5 and TRBJ2-7, with D possibly being TRBD1 (6 bases). Trimming cost V 8 bases and J 2 bases, with 13 bases left between them. Germline V gene sequence: CDR1 MNHEY, CDR2 SVGAGI. The CDR3 is 13 residues long. CDR3 amino acids: CASRRDTTYEQYF. DNA for the CDR3: TGTGCCAGCCGAAGGGACACCACCTACGAGCAGTACTTC.

Note on this clonotype: The junction departs from germline at one end; a sequencing error may be responsible. V usage is TRBV6-5 and J usage is TRBJ2-1; no clear D. CDR1 is MNHEY and CDR2 is SVGAGI in the germline V gene. The CDR3 is 13 residues long. As DNA, the CDR3 is TGTGCCAGCAGTTACTACTTGGCCACTGAGGAGTTCTTC. Its protein product is CASSYYLATEEFF.

About this clonotype itself: At one of its ends the junction is not consistent with the germline gene, which may arise from a read error. The chain has TRBV11-2 and TRBJ2-1; 9 bases are shared with TRBD2. Germline assignment: CDR1 SGHAT and CDR2 FQNNGV. The CDR3 has 15 residues. CDR3 sequence reads: CASSLRLAAHNEQLF. CDR3 nucleotide sequence: TGTGCCAGCAGTTTAAGACTAGCGGCGCACAATGAGCAGCTCTTC.

The rearrangement uses TRBV4-2 and TRBJ2-7, with 7 bases lining up with TRBD2. V gave up 1 base and J gave up 2 bases; unmatched junction bases: 8. Per germline, CDR1 LGHNA and CDR2 YNFKEQ. This CDR3 comprises 16 residues. This CDR3 reads CASSQGPGGSPYEQYF. The CDR3 nucleotides are TGTGCCAGCAGCCAAGGGCCGGGAGGAAGCCCCTACGAGCAGTACTTC.

The V and J genes are TRBV4-2 and TRBJ2-4; D gene ambiguous. This CDR3 is 15 amino acids long. CDR1 and CDR2 from the germline V gene are LGHNA and YNFKEQ. V lost 3 bases and J 0 bases, leaving 9 bases between the germline ends. DNA of the CDR3: TGTGCCAGCAGCCAGAGCATCCTAGCCAAAAACATTCAGTACTTC. Translation: CASSQSILAKNIQYF.

The chain employs TRBV6-5 and TRBJ1-1; D gene unclear. Trimming pared 0 bases from V and 4 bases from J, leaving 15 bases between. This CDR3 is built from 16 residues. Germline CDR1 is MNHEY and CDR2 is SVGAGI. In DNA, the CDR3 is TGTGCCAGCAGTTACTCGACCTCCGGACGGGTCACTGAAGCTTTCTTT. Its translation is CASSYSTSGRVTEAFF.

Ten or more counts support this clonotype. The chain couples TRBV20-1 to TRBJ2-7; unclear D gene. The V end lost 3 bases, the J end lost 3 bases, and 9 bases lay between the germline ends. The V gene's germline CDR1 is DFQATT and CDR2 SNEGSKA (reference sequence). The CDR3 loop spans 12 amino acids. CDR3 nucleotides: TGCAGTGCTAGTCTAGTCGGCTACGAGCAGTACTTC. It yields the protein CSASLVGYEQYF.

V and J are TRBV6-5 and TRBJ2-7; 9 positions agree with TRBD2. The CDR3 loop spans 16 amino acids. With 3 bases clipped from V and 2 bases from J, the junction kept 8 bases outside the gene matches. Germline V gene lookup returns CDR1 MNHEY and CDR2 SVGAGI. The CDR3 reads CASSYYLAGTTYEQYF. The CDR3 DNA reads TGTGCCAGCAGTTATTACCTAGCGGGGACAACCTACGAGCAGTACTTC.

This clonotype was seen once. Possible read error: a much larger clone is one base away. The chain links TRBV4-2 to TRBJ2-1; TRBD2 matches at 7 bases. The ends lost 3 bases at V and 6 bases at J; junction bases unmatched: 8. CDR3 length equals 15 residues. Germline V gene lookup returns CDR1 LGHNA and CDR2 YNFKEQ. CDR3 amino acids: CASSHGLAEFNEQFF. CDR3 DNA sequence: TGTGCCAGCAGCCATGGTCTAGCGGAATTCAATGAGCAGTTCTTC.

A word on this clonotype: As the CDR3 is not closed by the conserved phenylalanine or tryptophan, this likely results from a read error. The chain joins TRBV6-6 to TRBJ1-1; D gene ambiguous. Trimming left V 9 bases short and J 1 base short, with 12 bases between. Germline V gene sequence: CDR1 MNHNY, CDR2 SVGAGI (reference sequence). The CDR3 is 13 amino acids. CDR3: CARSIGENTEAFL. For the CDR3, the DNA is TGTGCCAGAAGCATCGGAGAGAACACTGAAGCTTTCCTT.

This clonotype came up many times. The chain employs TRBV6-2 or TRBV6-3 and TRBJ2-7, with D unresolved. V lost 6 bases and J 6 bases, leaving 21 bases between the germline ends. The CDR3 consists of 15 residues. The V gene's germline CDR1 is MNHEY and CDR2 SVGEGT. This chain's CDR3 is CASSPLGFPLGEQYV. For the CDR3, the DNA is TGTGCCAGCAGCCCACTCGGGTTTCCTTTAGGCGAGCAGTACGTC.

Notes on this clonotype: A much larger clone differs from this one at a single base, so this may be a read error. This sequence joins TRBV20-1 and TRBJ2-7; D may match TRBD1 or TRBD2 (5 bases each). Per germline, CDR1 DFQATT and CDR2 SNEGSKA (reference sequence). The CDR3 is made up of 19 amino acids. DNA for the CDR3: TGCTGTGCTAGAGCCCGAGACCGGGACCTCAACCATTTTACCTACGAGCAGTACTTC. Its translation is CCARARDRDLNHFTYEQYF.

The chain couples TRBV5-1 to TRBJ1-6; D is unclear. The CDR3 has 13 amino acids. Trimming left V 1 base short and J 7 bases short, with 6 bases between. The germline CDR1 and CDR2 sequences are SGHRS and YFSETQ. The CDR3 is CASSLNANSPLHF. The CDR3 DNA is TGCGCCAGCAGCTTGAATGCCAATTCACCCCTCCACTTT.

A few counts support this clonotype. J is TRBJ2-3 and V is TRBV12-3 or TRBV12-4; 7 bases are shared with TRBD2. After removal of 2 bases from V and 12 bases from J, the junction contained 8 bases not matched to a gene. The CDR3 covers 13 residues. CDR3 coding DNA: TGTGCCAGCAGTTTACTAGTGGGAGGGCCACAGTATTTT. Its protein is CASSLLVGGPQYF.

This clonotype was observed once. Its ends do not fully match the called genes, so a read error is possible. This sequence joins TRBV29-1 and TRBJ1-1; D ambiguous. The CDR3 totals 13 residues. Germline-derived CDR1 and CDR2 are SQVTM and ANQGSEA. The CDR3 is CNVHKGRDAEAFF. For the CDR3, the DNA is TGCAACGTTCACAAAGGTAGAGACGCTGAAGCTTTCTTT.

The chain is built from TRBV4-2 and TRBJ2-7; tentatively, D is TRBD1 or TRBD2 (5 bases each). Trimming stripped 2 bases from V and 6 bases from J, with 14 bases between. Germline-derived CDR1 and CDR2 are LGHNA and YNFKEQ. The CDR3 spans 14 residues. The CDR3 here is CASSQTGQACEQYF. The CDR3 DNA reads TGTGCCAGCAGCCAAACGGGGCAGGCCTGCGAGCAGTACTTC.

J is TRBJ2-3 and V is TRBV28; TRBD2 agrees at 9 bases. There are 16 residues in the CDR3. The junction had 14 bases not matched to a gene; V was cut back by 2 bases and J by 11 bases. The germline V gene encodes CDR1 MDHEN and CDR2 SYDVKM. This CDR3 is CASSLTVAGGGPGQYF. CDR3 DNA: TGTGCCAGCAGTTTAACCGTCGCGGGAGGGGGGCCAGGGCAGTATTTT.

Of note for this clonotype: An end of the junction does not agree with germline; a read error may underlie this. The V call is TRBV11-2, the J call TRBJ2-3, with a weak D call TRBD2 (6 bases). The CDR3 is 12 residues long. Germline V gene sequence: CDR1 SGHAT, CDR2 FQNNGV. The CDR3 is CASSAGTLWQHF. Here the CDR3 DNA reads TGTGCCAGCAGCGCCGGGACTTTGTGGCAGCACTTT.